These 15 T cell receptor beta chains were sequenced from one sample in a study of T cells in Graves' hyperthyroidism and ophthalmopathy. RNA transcripts yielded amplified TCR beta CDR3 regions. The TCR CDR3 was amplified in a first-round RT-PCR using the HTBI primer set. TCRdb processed the multiplex PCR reads anew with MiXCR; each CDR3 protein has one entry. The sample consists of 640,000 or so distinct CDR3 sequences, 12% to 15% of them appearing once. Input material: blood. Every receptor here comes from a woman under 30 with Graves' ophthalmopathy.

This clonotype was observed many times. The rearrangement joins TRBV24-1 to TRBJ1-1; the D gene is possibly TRBD1 (6 bases). The V end was cut by 3 bases, the J end by 3 bases, with 10 bases between. This CDR3 has 14 amino acids. Looked up from germline, CDR1 is KGHDR and CDR2 is SFDVKD. CDR3: CATSDGEGDTEAFF. CDR3 DNA sequence: TGTGCCACCAGTGATGGAGAGGGGGACACTGAAGCTTTCTTT.

The chain uses TRBV7-8 and TRBJ2-7; 13 nucleotides align to TRBD2. The CDR3 is 20 amino acids. J gave up 7 bases and V 5 bases, and 23 bases lay outside the gene matches. The germline gives CDR1 SGHVS, CDR2 FQNEAQ. CDR3 residues: CASSPRLGTQGLAGVGEQYF. CDR3 sequence (DNA): TGTGCCAGCAGCCCCAGGTTGGGGACTCAAGGACTAGCGGGAGTGGGTGAGCAGTACTTC.

This clonotype came up many times. The chain combines TRBV6-1 with TRBJ2-1, with 8 bases matching TRBD2. This CDR3 has 19 amino acids. Germline assignment: CDR1 MNHNS and CDR2 SASEGT. V lost 5 bases, J lost 0 bases, and 15 bases stayed unmatched. In nucleotides, the CDR3 is TGTGCCAGCAGTAGAGGTAGCGGGGCACCTTTATCCTCCTACAATGAGCAGTTCTTC. Translating gives CASSRGSGAPLSSYNEQFF.

V and J are TRBV19 and TRBJ2-1; 7 nucleotides agree with TRBD1. V shed 7 bases and J 7 bases; nucleotides not matched to a gene: 10. The length of the CDR3 is 14 residues. Per the germline V gene, CDR1 is LNHDA and CDR2 is SQIVND (reference sequence). The CDR3 DNA sequence: TGTGCCAGTACCCCGAACAGGGGAGAGAATGAGCAGTTCTTC. Translation: CASTPNRGENEQFF.

About this clonotype: This clone may be a read error of a much larger clone one base away. The chain uses TRBV5-1 and TRBJ1-1; 7 nucleotides match TRBD1. CDR3 size: 16 residues. Germline V CDR1 and CDR2: SGHRS, YFSETQ. CDR3 protein: CASSLGQEPMNAEAFF. CDR3 DNA: TGTGCCAGCAGCCTAGGACAGGAACCCATGAACGCTGAAGCTTTCTTT.

This clonotype was detected only a few times. This sequence joins TRBV19 and TRBJ2-7; 11 nucleotides line up with TRBD2. Germline trimming cut 5 bases from V and 2 bases from J; bases unmatched to any gene: 5. Germline V gene lookup returns CDR1 LNHDA and CDR2 SQIVND (reference sequence). This CDR3 has 15 amino acids. CDR3 protein: CASSFTSGSAYEQYF. The CDR3 DNA sequence: TGTGCCAGTAGTTTCACTAGCGGGAGTGCCTACGAGCAGTACTTC.

The chain couples TRBV19 to TRBJ2-5, with 7 bases aligning to TRBD2. Germline V CDR1 and CDR2: LNHDA, SQIVND (reference sequence). V gave up 4 bases and J gave up 3 bases; unmatched junction bases: 8. The CDR3 sequence is 15 residues long. The CDR3 reads CASSKAGAREETQYF. For the CDR3, the DNA is TGTGCCAGTAGTAAGGCGGGAGCCAGGGAAGAGACCCAGTACTTC.

This clonotype was counted at least ten times. The chain couples TRBV27 to TRBJ1-1; 7 bases are a match to TRBD1. The germline gives CDR1 MNHEY, CDR2 SMNVEV (reference sequence). The CDR3 consists of 14 residues. V lost 5 bases to trimming and J lost 2 bases; unmatched junction nucleotides: 5. The CDR3 loop is CASSRGQFNTEAFF. The CDR3 DNA reads TGTGCCAGCAGTCGGGGACAGTTCAACACTGAAGCTTTCTTT.

The rearrangement uses TRBV20-1 and TRBJ2-1, with 14 bases lining up with TRBD2. V shed 6 bases, J shed 6 bases, and the junction held 4 bases outside the gene matches. The CDR3 runs to 14 residues. Germline CDR1 and CDR2: DFQATT and SNEGSKA (reference sequence). CDR3 nucleotide sequence: TGCAGTGCGCTGGGACTAGCGGGAGTCAATGAGCAGTTCTTC. Translated: CSALGLAGVNEQFF.

About this clonotype itself: This may stem from a read error, because a much larger clone lies one nucleotide away. The V gene is TRBV29-1, the J gene TRBJ2-3, with 9 bases aligning to TRBD1. The germline V gene encodes CDR1 SQVTM and CDR2 ANQGSEA. CDR3 length: 13 residues. The V segment lost 7 bases and the J segment 7 bases; nucleotides outside the gene matches: 9. CDR3 amino acids: CSADTGGANTQYF. The DNA of the CDR3 is TGCAGCGCTGACACAGGGGGCGCAAATACGCAGTATTTT.

The V call is TRBV7-9, the J call TRBJ2-3; D remains ambiguous. V lost 2 bases and J lost 1, with 7 bases in between. Germline-derived CDR1 and CDR2 are SEHNR and FQNEAQ (reference sequence). The CDR3 has 14 residues. Here the CDR3 DNA reads TGTGCCAGCAGCTTAAGCCACGGCACAGATACGCAGTATTTT. Its translation: CASSLSHGTDTQYF. Based on the CDR3 plus reference TRBV7-9 and TRBJ2-3, the full variable domain is DTGVSQNPRHKITKRGQNVTFRCDPISEHNRLYWYRQTLGQGPEFLTYFQNEAQLEKSRLLSDRFSAERPKGSFSTLEIQRTEQGDSAMYLCASSLSHGTDTQYFGPGTRLTVL.

This clonotype was counted ten times or more. This chain joins TRBV12-3 or TRBV12-4 and TRBJ1-5; D unresolved. V was shortened by 5 bases and J by 0 bases, with 17 bases between the two germline ends. The CDR3 runs to 17 residues. CDR3 DNA: TGTGCCAGCAGTCCAACTACAGATCCCTATAGCAATCAGCCCCAGCATTTT. It yields the protein CASSPTTDPYSNQPQHF.

This clonotype was counted ten times or more. The chain joins TRBV27 to TRBJ2-2, with TRBD2 matching 7 bases. There are 18 residues in the CDR3. The V gene end was trimmed by 0 bases and the J gene end by 5 bases; junction bases not matched to a gene: 12. Germline loops: CDR1 MNHEY, CDR2 SMNVEV (reference sequence). CDR3 amino acids: CASSLSRLGGPGTGELFF. The DNA of the CDR3 is TGTGCCAGCAGTTTATCCCGTTTGGGAGGGCCTGGGACCGGGGAGCTGTTTTTT.

This clonotype showed up many times. This rearrangement joins TRBV7-3 to TRBJ1-2, with D unresolved. Between the trimmed V and J ends, which lost 0 bases and 7 bases, there was a span of 12 bases. This CDR3 is built from 14 residues. CDR1 SGHTA and CDR2 FQGTGA come from the germline V gene. CDR3 loop: CASSLTHSKSGYTF. The CDR3 DNA follows: TGTGCCAGCAGCTTAACTCACAGCAAGAGTGGCTACACCTTC.

This clonotype appeared many times. CDR3 nucleotide sequence: TGTGCCAGCAGTCTCATCGCCACTAGCGTCAGCTACGAGCAGTACTTC. It codes for CASSLIATSVSYEQYF. This chain uses TRBV6-1 with TRBJ2-7; 7 nucleotides align to TRBD2. V shed 5 bases and J 3 bases; nucleotides not matched to a gene: 13. Germline V lookup: CDR1 MNHNS, CDR2 SASEGT. The CDR3 is made up of 16 amino acids.